This TCR beta chain appears in the sequencing data of a study of cytomegalovirus exposure and HLA in healthy donors. PCR was performed using 60 Vbeta and 13 Jbeta primers. Clones were read by immunoSEQ multiplex PCR, and TCRdb kept only the in-frame ones, dropping some. The sample holds more than 85,000 clones; around three quarters are singletons and the top ten take 4.1%. This CDR3 region has 13 residues. Germline-derived CDR1 and CDR2 are SEHNR and FQNEAQ (reference sequence). V lost 5 bases and J lost 5, with 12 bases in between. This clone occurred a few times. The specimen sequenced was PBMCs. This chain joins TRBV7-9 and TRBJ1-2; D might be TRBD1 (6 bases). The source of this sequence is a female donor in good health and CMV-seropositive. CDR3 DNA sequence: TGTGCCAGCAGCACGCCGGACAGTTATGGCTACACCTTC. As protein: CASSTPDSYGYTF.